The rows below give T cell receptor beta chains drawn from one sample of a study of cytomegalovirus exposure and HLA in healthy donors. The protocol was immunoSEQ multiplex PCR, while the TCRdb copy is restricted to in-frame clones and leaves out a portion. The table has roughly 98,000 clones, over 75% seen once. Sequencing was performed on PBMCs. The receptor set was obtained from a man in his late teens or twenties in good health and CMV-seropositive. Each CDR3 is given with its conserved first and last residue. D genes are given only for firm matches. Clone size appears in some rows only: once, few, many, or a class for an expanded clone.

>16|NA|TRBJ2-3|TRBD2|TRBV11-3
CASSLTSGIGTDTQYF
TGTGCCAGCAGCTTGACTAGCGGGATTGGCACAGATACGCAGTATTTT
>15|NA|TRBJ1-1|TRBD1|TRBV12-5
CASGASTGEGTEAFF
TGTGCTAGTGGCGCCTCGACAGGGGAGGGAACTGAAGCTTTCTTT
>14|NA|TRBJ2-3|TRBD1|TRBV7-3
CASSIQGVGDTQYF
TGTGCCAGCAGCATACAGGGGGTAGGAGATACGCAGTATTTT
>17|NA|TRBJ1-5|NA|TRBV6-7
CASSYSVERVHNQPQHF
TGTGCCAGCAGTTACTCAGTCGAGAGGGTCCATAATCAGCCCCAGCATTTT
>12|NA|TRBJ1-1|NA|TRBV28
CASRTGLNEAFF
TGTGCCAGCAGGACAGGCCTAAATGAAGCTTTCTTT
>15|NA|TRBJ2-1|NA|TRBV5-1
CASSLRSGEYNEQFF
TGCGCCAGCAGCTTACGCTCGGGGGAATACAATGAGCAGTTCTTC
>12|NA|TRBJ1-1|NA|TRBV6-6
CASSYEESEAFF
TGTGCCAGCAGTTACGAGGAATCTGAAGCTTTCTTT
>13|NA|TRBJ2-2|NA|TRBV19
CAARSRGTGELFF
TGTGCCGCGAGAAGTAGAGGCACCGGGGAGCTGTTTTTT
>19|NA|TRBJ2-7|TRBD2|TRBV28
CASTPRLGLAGKRDYEQYF
TGTGCCAGCACCCCGAGACTCGGACTAGCGGGCAAACGAGACTACGAGCAGTACTTC
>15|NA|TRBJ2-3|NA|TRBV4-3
CASSQDPGYTDTQYF
TGCGCCAGCAGCCAAGATCCGGGGTACACAGATACGCAGTATTTT
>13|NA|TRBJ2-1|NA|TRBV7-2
CASRLSSYNEQFF
TGTGCCAGCAGGTTATCATCCTACAATGAGCAGTTCTTC
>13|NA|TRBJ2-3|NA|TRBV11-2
CASSSLTKDTQYF
TGTGCCAGCAGCTCCCTAACGAAGGATACGCAGTATTTT
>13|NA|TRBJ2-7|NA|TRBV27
CASSWGQGYEQYF
TGTGCCAGCAGTTGGGGCCAGGGGTACGAGCAGTACTTC
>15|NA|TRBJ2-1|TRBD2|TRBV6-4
CASSEGGGAGNEQFF
TGTGCCAGCAGTGAGGGGGGGGGAGCTGGCAATGAGCAGTTCTTC
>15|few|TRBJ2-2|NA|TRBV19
CASSIGGWDTGELFF
TGTGCCAGTAGTATAGGAGGCTGGGACACCGGGGAGCTGTTTTTT
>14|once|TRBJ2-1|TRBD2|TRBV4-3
CASSQDGTNNEQFF
TGCGCCAGCAGCCAAGATGGGACTAACAATGAGCAGTTCTTC
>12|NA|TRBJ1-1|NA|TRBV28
CASQGTLRYAFF
TGTGCCAGCCAAGGGACATTGCGTTATGCTTTCTTT
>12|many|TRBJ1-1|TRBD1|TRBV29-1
CSVEERAGGAFF
TGCAGCGTTGAAGAAAGGGCAGGGGGAGCTTTCTTT
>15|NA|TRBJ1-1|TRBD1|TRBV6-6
CASSDQGDLNTEAFF
TGTGCCAGCAGTGACCAGGGGGACCTGAACACTGAAGCTTTCTTT
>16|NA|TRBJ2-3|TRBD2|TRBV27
CASSLRTSGSGDTQYF
TGTGCCAGCAGTCTGCGGACTAGCGGGAGTGGAGATACGCAGTATTTT
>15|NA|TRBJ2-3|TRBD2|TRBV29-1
CSVDILAGGTDTQYF
TGCAGCGTTGATATCCTAGCGGGAGGCACAGATACGCAGTATTTT
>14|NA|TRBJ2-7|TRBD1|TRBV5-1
CASSSGQGLYEQYF
TGCGCCAGCAGCTCAGGACAGGGGTTATACGAGCAGTACTTC
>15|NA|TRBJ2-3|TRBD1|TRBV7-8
CASSLGTGGQDTQYF
TGTGCCAGCAGCCTCGGGACAGGGGGTCAAGATACGCAGTATTTT
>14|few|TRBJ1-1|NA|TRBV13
CASRGDTLNTEAFF
TGTGCCAGCAGGGGGGACACGTTAAACACTGAAGCTTTCTTT
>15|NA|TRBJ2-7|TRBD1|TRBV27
CASSLTGTGSYEQYF
TGTGCCAGCAGTTTGACCGGGACAGGGTCCTACGAGCAGTACTTC
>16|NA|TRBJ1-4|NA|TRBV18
CASSAGQIATNEKLFF
TGTGCCAGCTCAGCCGGACAAATTGCAACTAATGAAAAACTGTTTTTT
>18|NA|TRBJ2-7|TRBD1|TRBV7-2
CASSLRSDLGQGAYEQYF
TGTGCCAGCAGCTTGAGAAGCGATTTGGGACAGGGGGCTTACGAGCAGTACTTC
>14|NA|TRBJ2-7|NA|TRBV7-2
CASSLSGGFVEQYF
TGTGCCAGCAGCCTTAGTGGAGGGTTTGTTGAGCAGTACTTC
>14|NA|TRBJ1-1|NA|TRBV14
CASSQLIDGTEAFF
TGTGCCAGCAGCCAGCTCATAGATGGCACTGAAGCTTTCTTT
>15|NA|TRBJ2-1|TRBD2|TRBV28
CASSPGLAGRNEQFF
TGTGCCAGCAGTCCCGGGCTAGCGGGACGCAATGAGCAGTTCTTC
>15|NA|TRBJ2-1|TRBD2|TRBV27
CASSFGGTSPHEQFF
TGTGCCAGCAGTTTCGGGGGGACTAGTCCCCATGAGCAGTTCTTC
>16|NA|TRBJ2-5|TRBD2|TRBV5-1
CASSLLLAGNQETQYF
TGCGCCAGCAGCTTGTTACTAGCGGGTAACCAAGAGACCCAGTACTTC
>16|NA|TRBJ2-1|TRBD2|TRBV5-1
CASSPRTSGSYNEQFF
TGCGCCAGCAGCCCCCGGACTAGCGGGAGCTACAATGAGCAGTTCTTC
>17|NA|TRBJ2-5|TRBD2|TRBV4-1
CASSQARGASGQETQYF
TGCGCCAGCAGCCAAGCTCGAGGGGCTAGCGGACAAGAGACCCAGTACTTC
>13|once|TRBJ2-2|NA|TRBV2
CASSDDRTGKLFF
TGTGCCAGCAGTGACGACCGCACCGGGAAGCTGTTTTTT
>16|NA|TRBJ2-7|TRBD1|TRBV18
CASSPTGQGGSYEQYF
TGTGCCAGCTCACCAACTGGACAGGGGGGCTCCTACGAGCAGTACTTC
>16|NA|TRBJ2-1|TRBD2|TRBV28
CASSLFRAGASNEQFF
TGTGCCAGCAGTTTATTCAGAGCGGGAGCGAGCAATGAGCAGTTCTTC
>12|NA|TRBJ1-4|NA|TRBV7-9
CASSFGEEKLFF
TGTGCCAGCAGCTTCGGGGAGGAAAAACTGTTTTTT
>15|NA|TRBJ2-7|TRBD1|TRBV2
CASTGGDRGFYEQYF
TGTGCCAGCACTGGCGGGGACAGGGGGTTCTACGAGCAGTACTTC
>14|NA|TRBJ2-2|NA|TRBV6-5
CASRTDLNAGELFF
TGTGCCAGCAGGACCGACTTAAATGCCGGGGAGCTGTTTTTT
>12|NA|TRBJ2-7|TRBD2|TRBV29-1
CSVGLAGVEQYF
TGCAGCGTTGGACTAGCGGGAGTTGAGCAGTACTTC